A selection of T cell receptor beta chains follows, all from one sample in a study of shared clonotypes between healthy human individuals. Data came from immunoSEQ multiplex PCR; TCRdb stores just in-frame clones and leaves some out. The table has over a million clones, 95% to 97% seen once; the top ten hold approximately 1.1%. The sequencing sample was made of naive CD4+ T cells sorted from blood. The receptor source for this set is a man in his thirties or forties in good health. The CDR3 runs from the conserved cysteine through the conserved F or W. A D gene is named only where the DNA matches it firmly. Expanded clones are given a class, and other clones once, few, many or no size at all.

j_call d_call v_call clone_size cdr3_aa cdr3_nt
TRBJ2-4 NA TRBV7-2 NA CASSLESGAKNIQYF TGTGCCAGCAGCTTAGAATCCGGGGCAAAAAACATTCAGTACTTC
TRBJ2-2 NA TRBV30 NA CAWSVGTPHVPGELFF TGTGCCTGGAGTGTGGGTACACCTCATGTCCCCGGGGAGCTGTTTTTT
TRBJ2-4 NA TRBV5-1 NA CASIFQTAKNIQYF TGCGCCAGCATTTTTCAGACAGCCAAAAACATTCAGTACTTC
TRBJ2-2 NA TRBV5-1 once CASSLGTLTTGELFF TGCGCCAGCAGCTTGGGAACCCTAACCACCGGGGAGCTGTTTTTT
TRBJ1-2 TRBD1 TRBV19 NA CASSRNGDRSGGYTF TGTGCCAGTAGTAGAAACGGGGACAGGAGCGGTGGCTACACCTTC
TRBJ1-2 NA TRBV7-3 NA CASSQGWGTGYTF TGTGCCAGCAGCCAAGGATGGGGTACTGGCTACACCTTC
TRBJ1-3 NA TRBV6-5 once CASSYRFPVSGNTIYF TGTGCCAGCAGTTACCGTTTTCCCGTCTCTGGAAACACCATATATTTT
TRBJ2-5 TRBD1 TRBV18 NA CASSPKTGSETQYF TGTGCCAGCTCACCAAAGACAGGGTCAGAGACCCAGTACTTC
TRBJ2-3 NA TRBV9 NA CASSVQTETDTQYF TGTGCCAGCAGCGTACAGACTGAGACAGATACGCAGTATTTT
TRBJ2-5 TRBD1 TRBV28 NA CASRGGQGPQETQYF TGTGCCAGCAGAGGCGGACAGGGCCCTCAAGAGACCCAGTACTTC
TRBJ2-1 TRBD2 TRBV7-3 NA CASSPGLALYNEQFF TGTGCCAGCAGCCCGGGACTAGCGCTTTACAATGAGCAGTTCTTC
TRBJ1-1 NA TRBV7-2 NA CASSSDRNTEAFF TGTGCCAGCAGCTCCGACAGAAACACTGAAGCTTTCTTT
TRBJ2-7 TRBD2 TRBV4-1 NA CASSQDISGRTYEQYF TGCGCCAGCAGCCAAGATATTAGCGGGAGGACCTACGAGCAGTACTTC
TRBJ2-7 NA TRBV7-6 few CASSFSGEQYF TGTGCCAGCAGCTTCTCTGGCGAGCAGTACTTC